This TCR beta chain stems from a study of human T cells and chemical hapten exposure. Time point meaning: pre-sensitization, week 0. Treatment in this sample: therapeutic diphenylcyclopropenone sensitization with weekly scalp DPC. A single record per CDR3 protein comes from TCRdb applying MiXCR to the RACE reads. The data show about 80,000 distinct CDR3 sequences, 11% to 15% seen once. This clonotype showed up many times. Trimming took off 7 bases at V and 5 bases at J, with 18 bases between the two ends. Germline V gives CDR1 MDHEN, CDR2 SYDVKM. The CDR3 loop spans 15 amino acids. The J gene is TRBJ2-1, the V gene TRBV28; tentatively, D is TRBD1 or TRBD2 (5 bases each). This TCR was sampled from a woman in her fifties or sixties with alopecia areata. Some clones in this sample may be carry-over from other donors' samples. Specimen: whole blood, collected in connection with sensitization to the hapten diphenylcyclopropenone (DPC). The CDR3: CASKPGPVFHNEQFF. The CDR3 DNA follows: TGTGCCAGCAAGCCGGGGCCGGTCTTCCACAATGAGCAGTTCTTC.